These T cell receptor beta chains were read from a single sample in a study of blood T cell repertoires in COVID-19. The method was immunoSEQ multiplex PCR; TCRdb's version includes in-frame clones alone and lacks a portion of them. The table shows some 320,000 clones, with more than 75% occurring only once. The sample taken for sequencing was PBMCs or T cells enriched from blood (not recorded which). The origin of the receptors is a man between 60 and 75 years old who had recovered from COVID-19. Both conserved end residues are part of each CDR3. The D gene is left open where the match is weak. For some rows the clone size is stated as once, few or many, or as a class when expanded; others skip it.

TRBV4-2,TRBD1,TRBJ2-7,once,TGTGCCAGCAGCCAAGGGGCCGGGACAGGGGTCGAGCAGTACTTC,CASSQGAGTGVEQYF
TRBV5-3,.,TRBJ1-3,.,TGTGCCAGGCAGCCCCCCCGGGACTCTGGAAACACCATATATTTT,CARQPPRDSGNTIYF
TRBV20-1,.,TRBJ1-1,.,TGCAGTGCTTTCATGAACACTGAAGCTTTCTTT,CSAFMNTEAFF
TRBV2,.,TRBJ2-1,.,TGTGCCAGCAGTGACCGGGGGTCCGGGGAGTACAATGAGCAGTTCTTC,CASSDRGSGEYNEQFF
TRBV27,TRBD2,TRBJ2-1,.,TGTGCCAGCAGTTTGTACGGGGGGGCCCTCAATGAGCAGTTCTTC,CASSLYGGALNEQFF
TRBV3-1/TRBV3-2,.,TRBJ1-1,.,TGTGCCAGCAGCCAAGCCCACCAAAGAGGGATTTACACTGAAGCTTTCTTT,CASSQAHQRGIYTEAFF
TRBV6-5,TRBD2,TRBJ2-7,.,TGTGCCAGCAGTTACTACGGGAGGTTTTACGAGCAGTACTTC,CASSYYGRFYEQYF
TRBV18,.,TRBJ1-4,.,TGTGCCAGCTCACCTCGGCAGGGGCTCGGGGAAAAACTGTTTTTT,CASSPRQGLGEKLFF
TRBV6-5,TRBD2,TRBJ2-1,.,TGTGCCAGCAGTCACGGGACTAGCGGGAGGAATGAGCAGTTCTTC,CASSHGTSGRNEQFF
TRBV28,TRBD2,TRBJ2-7,.,TGTGCCAGCAGGGTAGCGGGAGGGCCTGTCTCTCGAGAGCAGTACTTC,CASRVAGGPVSREQYF
TRBV5-5,TRBD1,TRBJ2-1,.,TGTGCCAGCAGCGCGCCCCCAGGGGGCGTCGACAATGAGCAGTTCTTC,CASSAPPGGVDNEQFF
TRBV6-5,.,TRBJ2-3,.,TGTGCCAGCAGTCCAAGAGCAGATACGCAGTATTTT,CASSPRADTQYF
TRBV2,.,TRBJ1-5,.,TGTGCCAGCGGGCAGCCAAATAGCAATCAGCCCCAGCATTTT,CASGQPNSNQPQHF
TRBV7-2,TRBD1,TRBJ1-2,.,TGTGCCAGCAGCTTAGGACTGACAGGGGTTGAAGGCTACACCTTC,CASSLGLTGVEGYTF
TRBV20-1,TRBD2,TRBJ2-7,.,TGCAGTGCTAGTGACCCGCGGGCGGGAGGTTACGAGCAGTACTTC,CSASDPRAGGYEQYF
TRBV19,.,TRBJ1-1,.,TGTGCCAGTAGTACCGCTCTTGGAGCGAGCACTGAAGCTTTCTTT,CASSTALGASTEAFF
TRBV30,.,TRBJ1-2,.,TGTGCCTGGACCTCCCGGTGGTCCGGAGAGGATGGCTACACCTTC,CAWTSRWSGEDGYTF
TRBV6-2/TRBV6-3,.,TRBJ2-1,.,TGTGCCAGCAGTCTCGGCCGGGGCGGGGGCAACAATGAGCAGTTCTTC,CASSLGRGGGNNEQFF
TRBV12-5,TRBD2,TRBJ2-7,.,TGTGCTAGTGCCCTGGGGGCTAGCGGGGGGCCTAGCTCCTACGAGCAGTACTTC,CASALGASGGPSSYEQYF
TRBV4-1,TRBD1,TRBJ1-5,.,TGCGCCAGCAGCCAAGGATTACAGGGGAAGGGTAGCAATCAGCCCCAGCATTTT,CASSQGLQGKGSNQPQHF
TRBV27,.,TRBJ1-2,.,TGTGCCAGCAGTTTACAGGATCGGGGCTATGGCTACACCTTC,CASSLQDRGYGYTF
TRBV27,.,TRBJ2-5,.,TGTGCCAGTCGACTGGGGCGCGAAGAGACCCAGTACTTC,CASRLGREETQYF
TRBV4-1,.,TRBJ1-2,.,TGCGCCAGCAGCCAAGTTGGCGGTTCTCCACAGGGTGGCTATGGCTACACCTTC,CASSQVGGSPQGGYGYTF
TRBV27,.,TRBJ2-7,.,TGTGCCAGCAGTTTAAGGTCTAGCTTGGGAGTCGAGCAGTACTTC,CASSLRSSLGVEQYF
TRBV15,.,TRBJ1-5,.,TGTGCCACCAGCCTCAACGGGGATAGCAATCAGCCCCAGCATTTT,CATSLNGDSNQPQHF
TRBV5-1,TRBD2,TRBJ2-1,few,TGCGCCAGCAGCCCGGGACTAGCGTCCTACAATGAGCAGTTCTTC,CASSPGLASYNEQFF
TRBV5-1,TRBD2,TRBJ2-5,.,TGCGCCAGCAGCCCTAGCGGAGGAGGGTCACAAGAGACCCAGTACTTC,CASSPSGGGSQETQYF
TRBV9,TRBD2,TRBJ2-7,.,TGTGCCAGCAGTGACGGGACTAGCGGAGCCTACGAGCAGTACTTC,CASSDGTSGAYEQYF
TRBV5-6,TRBD1,TRBJ2-1,.,TGTGCCAGCAGCCGAAGACAGGGACCCTACAATGAGCAGTTCTTC,CASSRRQGPYNEQFF
TRBV24-1,TRBD2,TRBJ2-1,.,TGTGCCACTGCCGATAGCGGGGTCCTCTACAATGAGCAGTTCTTC,CATADSGVLYNEQFF
TRBV5-1,TRBD2,TRBJ2-3,.,TGCGCCAGCAGCTTGGCTAGCGGGGGGTTTGATACGCAGTATTTT,CASSLASGGFDTQYF
TRBV7-9,TRBD2,TRBJ2-7,.,TGTGCCAGCAGCTTAGTTCGCGGGGGATCCTCCTACGAGCAGTACTTC,CASSLVRGGSSYEQYF
TRBV7-8,.,TRBJ2-1,.,TGTGCCAGCAGCACCTCAGCCGTAGCGGTTACTTACAATGAGCAGTTCTTC,CASSTSAVAVTYNEQFF
TRBV4-1,TRBD2,TRBJ2-7,.,TGCGCCAGCAGCCAAGTATCGGCCGGGACTAGCGGGATGTACGAGCAGTACTTC,CASSQVSAGTSGMYEQYF
TRBV9,.,TRBJ2-1,once,TGTGCCAGCAGTGAGCTTGATGGGCGCAGCAATGAGCAGTTCTTC,CASSELDGRSNEQFF
TRBV18,.,TRBJ1-4,.,TGTGCCAGCTCACCACAGTTGGGCGATGAAAAACTGTTTTTT,CASSPQLGDEKLFF
TRBV5-4,.,TRBJ2-7,.,TGTGCCAGCAGCTTGCCTTCGGGGGAGATAGCCGGGGAGCAGTACTTC,CASSLPSGEIAGEQYF
TRBV6-1,.,TRBJ1-1,.,TGTGCCAGCAGTGAACTCGCCGGTATGAACACTGAAGCTTTCTTT,CASSELAGMNTEAFF
TRBV30,TRBD1,TRBJ2-3,.,TGTGCCTGGGGGACAGGGCCAAGCACAGATACGCAGTATTTT,CAWGTGPSTDTQYF
TRBV9,TRBD1,TRBJ1-2,.,TGTGCCAGCAGCCCGACAGGGACGCACCTAACCCGCGACTATGGCTACACCTTC,CASSPTGTHLTRDYGYTF
TRBV4-1,.,TRBJ1-1,.,TGCGCCAGCAGCCAAGATGGGGGCCGGACTGAAGCTTTCTTT,CASSQDGGRTEAFF
TRBV11-2,TRBD1,TRBJ1-4,.,TGTGCCAGCAGCTCAGACAGGGGGCGCGAAAAACTGTTTTTT,CASSSDRGREKLFF
TRBV11-3,TRBD1,TRBJ1-1,.,TGTGCCAGCAGCCCCCGGGACAGGGCTAACACTGAAGCTTTCTTT,CASSPRDRANTEAFF
TRBV3-1/TRBV3-2,TRBD2,TRBJ2-7,.,TGTGCCAGCAGCCAGCCGGGACTAGCGGGAGAAGAGCAGTACTTC,CASSQPGLAGEEQYF
TRBV12-5,.,TRBJ2-1,.,TGTGCTAGTGGGATAGCGGTAGCCTACAATGAGCAGTTCTTC,CASGIAVAYNEQFF